This T cell receptor (beta chain) appears in the sequencing data of a study of regulatory T cells in long-lasting Graves disease. Documented time point: newly diagnosed GD, antithyroid drugs for less than 3 months. PBMCs provided the RNA from which the TCR library was made. Library construction for TCR beta used iRepertoire HTBI primers and Arm-PCR of CDR3 regions. TCRdb called the multiplex PCR reads again in MiXCR, with one record for every CDR3 protein. The repertoire holds 550,000 to 700,000 distinct CDR3 sequences, with 16% as singletons. V shed 0 bases and J 7 bases; nucleotides not matched to a gene: 13. The CDR3 consists of 17 residues. Germline CDR1 reads SGHTA; CDR2 reads FQGTGA. The same sample was also used in a study of T cells in Graves' hyperthyroidism and ophthalmopathy.

The V and J genes are TRBV7-3 and TRBJ2-7; 9 nucleotides match TRBD2. Source: peripheral blood mononuclear cells (PBMCs), taken at new diagnosis, from a patient treated with antithyroid drugs. This clonotype was sampled from a man aged 18 to 29 with Graves disease. The CDR3 loop is CASSLTKSSGAHNEQYF. Written as DNA, the CDR3 is TGTGCCAGCAGCTTAACGAAATCTAGCGGGGCTCACAATGAGCAGTACTTC.